Given below is one TCR beta chain in context. The CDR3 is 13 residues long. CDR1 is SQVTM, CDR2 ANQGSEA, per germline. Trimming removed 3 bases from V and 8 bases from J, with 16 bases in between. This sample was taken from a study of blood T cells in healthy people across ages. A second PCR, run for roughly 7 to 12 cycles, used a sample-barcoded 5' primer plus a J-beta primer mix. TCRdb itself ran the 5' RACE reads through MiXCR, one entry per CDR3 protein. The data show approximately 900,000 distinct CDR3 sequences, with roughly 29% seen just once and roughly 10% held by the top ten. The same data also went into a second study, on T cells of mothers and their children.

This clonotype was sampled from a woman between 40 and 50 years old in good health. The J gene is TRBJ1-2, the V gene TRBV29-1, with TRBD1 as a possible D gene (5 bases). The sample was blood. The CDR3 protein is CSVEGEQAGGYTF. In nucleotides, the CDR3 is TGCAGCGTTGAGGGGGAGCAGGCCGGCGGCTACACCTTC.